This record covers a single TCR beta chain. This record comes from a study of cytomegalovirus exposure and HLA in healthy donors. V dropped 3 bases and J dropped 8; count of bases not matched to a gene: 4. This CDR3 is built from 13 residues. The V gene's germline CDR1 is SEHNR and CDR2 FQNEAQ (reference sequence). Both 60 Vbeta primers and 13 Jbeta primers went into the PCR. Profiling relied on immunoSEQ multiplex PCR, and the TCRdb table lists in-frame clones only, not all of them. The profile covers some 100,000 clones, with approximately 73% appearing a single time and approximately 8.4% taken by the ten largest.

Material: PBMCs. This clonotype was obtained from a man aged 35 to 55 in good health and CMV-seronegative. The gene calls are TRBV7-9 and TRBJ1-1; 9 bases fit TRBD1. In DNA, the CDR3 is TGTGCCAGCAGCTTGGGACAGGGTGTCGAAGCTTTCTTT. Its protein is CASSLGQGVEAFF.